A selection of T cell receptor beta chains follows, all from one sample in a study of T cells in localized non-small cell lung cancer. Method: immunoSEQ multiplex PCR; TCRdb's copy keeps in-frame clones and lacks some. The table lists under 2,500 clones, 25% to 40% of them singletons, with about 19% in the top ten. The sequencing here drew on normal lung tissue next to the tumor, taken before any cancer treatment. These receptor sequences come from a male donor older than 55 with stage I squamous cell lung carcinoma. The CDR3 runs from the conserved cysteine through the conserved F or W. Each record gives: CDR3 DNA, CDR3 protein, clone size, J gene, D gene, V gene. The D gene is left open where the match is weak. Clone sizes are given selectively: once, few, many, or a class where the clone is expanded.

CDR3nt: TGTGCCAGCAGTGCGGGTCAATCACCCCTCCACTTT
CDR3aa: CASSAGQSPLHF
abundance: .
j_gene: TRBJ1-6
d_gene: .
v_gene: TRBV6-8

CDR3nt: TGCGCCAGCAGTCAACTAGCGGAGGGGACCGGGGAGCAGTTCTTC
CDR3aa: CASSQLAEGTGEQFF
abundance: .
j_gene: TRBJ2-1
d_gene: TRBD2
v_gene: TRBV10-2

CDR3nt: TGTGCCAGTAGTATAGATCCCAGCGGACTTGAAGCTTTCTTT
CDR3aa: CASSIDPSGLEAFF
abundance: few
j_gene: TRBJ1-1
d_gene: .
v_gene: TRBV19

CDR3nt: TGCGCCAGCAGCACCGGGACAGGGGTAGGGGGTGAGCAGTTCTTC
CDR3aa: CASSTGTGVGGEQFF
abundance: large
j_gene: TRBJ2-1
d_gene: TRBD1
v_gene: TRBV10-2

CDR3nt: TGTGCCAGTAGCCCAGACAGGGGCGGTGAGTCAGATACGCAGTATTTT
CDR3aa: CASSPDRGGESDTQYF
abundance: .
j_gene: TRBJ2-3
d_gene: TRBD1
v_gene: TRBV19

CDR3nt: TGTGCCAACAGCGTTAAGCGGGAGGAAGGACTCAATGAGCAGTTCTTC
CDR3aa: CANSVKREEGLNEQFF
abundance: .
j_gene: TRBJ2-1
d_gene: TRBD2
v_gene: TRBV9

CDR3nt: TGCGCCAGCAGCTTAACAGGGGTAGCTGAAGCTTTCTTT
CDR3aa: CASSLTGVAEAFF
abundance: few
j_gene: TRBJ1-1
d_gene: TRBD1
v_gene: TRBV23-1

CDR3nt: TGTGCCAGCAATCAGGAAGCGGAGACGGCTTTCTTT
CDR3aa: CASNQEAETAFF
abundance: large
j_gene: TRBJ1-1
d_gene: .
v_gene: TRBV6-8

CDR3nt: TGTGCCAGCAGTTCGCCGGGACCGCCGTCTTCAAGGGAGCAGTACTTC
CDR3aa: CASSSPGPPSSREQYF
abundance: .
j_gene: TRBJ2-7
d_gene: .
v_gene: TRBV28

CDR3nt: TGCAGCGTTGGTGCAGACGATTACACTGAAGCTTTCTTT
CDR3aa: CSVGADDYTEAFF
abundance: .
j_gene: TRBJ1-1
d_gene: .
v_gene: TRBV29-1

CDR3nt: TGTGCCAGCAGCCCGGACTGGGGTGGCAATCAGCCCCAGCATTTT
CDR3aa: CASSPDWGGNQPQHF
abundance: once
j_gene: TRBJ1-5
d_gene: .
v_gene: TRBV11-3

CDR3nt: TGTGCCACCAGCAGACCGAACATGGGCGGCCACGAGCAGTACTTC
CDR3aa: CATSRPNMGGHEQYF
abundance: .
j_gene: TRBJ2-7
d_gene: .
v_gene: TRBV15

CDR3nt: TGTGCCAGTAGGGGTAGCGGGAGGAAGAGTACGCAGTATTTT
CDR3aa: CASRGSGRKSTQYF
abundance: .
j_gene: TRBJ2-3
d_gene: TRBD2
v_gene: TRBV19

CDR3nt: TGTGCCGGGGAAAGGAACACTGAAGCTTTCTTT
CDR3aa: CAGERNTEAFF
abundance: .
j_gene: TRBJ1-1
d_gene: .
v_gene: TRBV30

CDR3nt: TGTGCCAGCAGCGTAGTAGGGGGCGGCGGGGAGCTGTTTTTT
CDR3aa: CASSVVGGGGELFF
abundance: medium-sized
j_gene: TRBJ2-2
d_gene: TRBD1
v_gene: TRBV9

CDR3nt: TGTGCCAGCAGTTTCCCAAGGGGGGAGGGTTACGAGCAGTACTTC
CDR3aa: CASSFPRGEGYEQYF
abundance: few
j_gene: TRBJ2-7
d_gene: .
v_gene: TRBV28

CDR3nt: TGTGCCAGCAGCTTGGGCGGGGGCTCCTACAATGAGCAGTTCTTC
CDR3aa: CASSLGGGSYNEQFF
abundance: few
j_gene: TRBJ2-1
d_gene: .
v_gene: TRBV7-5

CDR3nt: TGTGCCAGCAGCCGTCCCGGGACAGTGAACACTGAAGCTTTCTTT
CDR3aa: CASSRPGTVNTEAFF
abundance: .
j_gene: TRBJ1-1
d_gene: TRBD1
v_gene: TRBV28

CDR3nt: TGTGCCAGCAGCGTAGACTTGGAGGGACAGGGTAATTCACCCCTCCACTTT
CDR3aa: CASSVDLEGQGNSPLHF
abundance: few
j_gene: TRBJ1-6
d_gene: TRBD1
v_gene: TRBV9

CDR3nt: TGTGCCAGCAGCATAGTTGCAGGGCTCACCGGGGAGCTGTTTTTT
CDR3aa: CASSIVAGLTGELFF
abundance: .
j_gene: TRBJ2-2
d_gene: .
v_gene: TRBV9

CDR3nt: TGTGCCAGCAGCCAAACGGCAGGCCCCCTCAATGAGCAGTTCTTC
CDR3aa: CASSQTAGPLNEQFF
abundance: .
j_gene: TRBJ2-1
d_gene: .
v_gene: TRBV6-8

CDR3nt: TGTGCCAGTAGTTCCCGGGACTGGCCGGGCGAGCAGTACTTC
CDR3aa: CASSSRDWPGEQYF
abundance: .
j_gene: TRBJ2-7
d_gene: .
v_gene: TRBV19

CDR3nt: TGTGCCAGCAGTTCTCCGTTCCTAGCGGGAGCCTCCTACGAGCAGTACTTC
CDR3aa: CASSSPFLAGASYEQYF
abundance: large
j_gene: TRBJ2-7
d_gene: TRBD2
v_gene: TRBV28

CDR3nt: TGTGCCAGCTCAGCCGGGAACATCTTGGAAAAACTGTTTTTT
CDR3aa: CASSAGNILEKLFF
abundance: .
j_gene: TRBJ1-4
d_gene: .
v_gene: TRBV18

CDR3nt: TGTGCCAGCAGCTTAGATCAGGGCGGGGCCAACGTCCTGACTTTC
CDR3aa: CASSLDQGGANVLTF
abundance: few
j_gene: TRBJ2-6
d_gene: .
v_gene: TRBV11-3

CDR3nt: TGTGCCAGCAGTTTGTCGGACAGGAGGAGCACAGATACGCAGTATTTT
CDR3aa: CASSLSDRRSTDTQYF
abundance: .
j_gene: TRBJ2-3
d_gene: TRBD1
v_gene: TRBV28

CDR3nt: TGCGCCAGCAGCCAAGATGTAGGGGCCTATGGCTACACCTTC
CDR3aa: CASSQDVGAYGYTF
abundance: .
j_gene: TRBJ1-2
d_gene: .
v_gene: TRBV4-1

CDR3nt: TGTGCCAGCAGTCGCGCAGCCGATTCGGCGAACACTGAAGCTTTCTTT
CDR3aa: CASSRAADSANTEAFF
abundance: .
j_gene: TRBJ1-1
d_gene: .
v_gene: TRBV6-8

CDR3nt: TGTGCCAGCAGCCAGGGCAGCACCATGAACACTGAAGCTTTCTTT
CDR3aa: CASSQGSTMNTEAFF
abundance: .
j_gene: TRBJ1-1
d_gene: .
v_gene: TRBV14

CDR3nt: TGTGCCAGCAGTTCTCCCTGGGGGACAGAGACCCAGTACTTC
CDR3aa: CASSSPWGTETQYF
abundance: .
j_gene: TRBJ2-5
d_gene: .
v_gene: TRBV28

CDR3nt: TGTGCCAGCAGCCGGGACACCGAATCCTACGAGCAGTACTTC
CDR3aa: CASSRDTESYEQYF
abundance: large
j_gene: TRBJ2-7
d_gene: .
v_gene: TRBV6-8

CDR3nt: TGTGCCAGCAGCGATTTGGACGGACAAAACATTCAGTACTTC
CDR3aa: CASSDLDGQNIQYF
abundance: large
j_gene: TRBJ2-4
d_gene: .
v_gene: TRBV11-3

CDR3nt: TGTGCCAGCAGCTTGGAACCTGGGCGGGAGGAAGGGGAGACCCAGTACTTC
CDR3aa: CASSLEPGREEGETQYF
abundance: .
j_gene: TRBJ2-5
d_gene: TRBD2
v_gene: TRBV11-3

CDR3nt: TGTGCCAGCAGCGCACAGGGTGCAGCCCGCGTTCAGTACTTC
CDR3aa: CASSAQGAARVQYF
abundance: .
j_gene: TRBJ2-4
d_gene: .
v_gene: TRBV11-3